This TCR beta chain emerged from a study of beta chain features in type 1 diabetes. The germline gives CDR1 ENHRY, CDR2 SYGVKD. This CDR3 is built from 16 residues. Trimming took off 8 bases at V and 14 bases at J, with 31 bases between the two ends. Expressed TCRB transcripts got sequenced, as all isolated RNA was reverse transcribed. Profiled with immunoSEQ multiplex PCR; TCRdb holds only in-frame clones, not every one. The sample records a few hundred thousand clones, over 11% being singletons. Sequences were obtained from naive CD4+ T cells from blood. The rearrangement joins TRBV10-3 to TRBJ2-1, with D perhaps TRBD1 (5 bases). The receptor was derived from a young man in good health. CDR3 DNA sequence: TGTGCCATCGCCCCCGAACAGGACCTTCTCGAAGGCATTAAGTTCTTC. Translated, it gives CAIAPEQDLLEGIKFF.